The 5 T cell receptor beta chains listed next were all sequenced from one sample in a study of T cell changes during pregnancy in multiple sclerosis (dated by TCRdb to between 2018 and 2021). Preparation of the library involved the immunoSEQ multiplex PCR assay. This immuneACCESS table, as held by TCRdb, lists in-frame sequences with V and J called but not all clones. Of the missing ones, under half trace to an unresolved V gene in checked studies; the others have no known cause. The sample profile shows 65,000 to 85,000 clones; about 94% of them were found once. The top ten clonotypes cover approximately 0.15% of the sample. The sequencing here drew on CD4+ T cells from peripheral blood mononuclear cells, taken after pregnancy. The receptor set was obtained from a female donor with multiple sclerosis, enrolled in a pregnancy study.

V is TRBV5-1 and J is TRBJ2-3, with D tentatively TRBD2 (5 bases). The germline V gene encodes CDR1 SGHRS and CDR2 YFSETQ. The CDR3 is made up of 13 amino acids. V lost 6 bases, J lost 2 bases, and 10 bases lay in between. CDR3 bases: TGCGCCAGCACCCCGGACTCCACAGATACGCAGTATTTT. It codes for CASTPDSTDTQYF.

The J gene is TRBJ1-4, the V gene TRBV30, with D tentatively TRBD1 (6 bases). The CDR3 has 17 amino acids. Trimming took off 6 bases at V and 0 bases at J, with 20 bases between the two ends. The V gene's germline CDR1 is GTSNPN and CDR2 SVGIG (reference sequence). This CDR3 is CACRGGREKTTNEKLFF. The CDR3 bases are TGTGCCTGTAGGGGGGGCCGCGAGAAAACAACTAATGAAAAACTGTTTTTT.

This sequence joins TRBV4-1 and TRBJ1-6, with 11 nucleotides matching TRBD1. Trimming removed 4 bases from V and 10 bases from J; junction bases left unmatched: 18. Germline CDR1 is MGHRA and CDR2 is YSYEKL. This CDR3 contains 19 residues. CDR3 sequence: CASSPGQGAKLGLRSPLHF. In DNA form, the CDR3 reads TGCGCCAGCAGCCCCGGACAGGGGGCGAAACTAGGCCTGAGGTCACCCCTCCACTTT.

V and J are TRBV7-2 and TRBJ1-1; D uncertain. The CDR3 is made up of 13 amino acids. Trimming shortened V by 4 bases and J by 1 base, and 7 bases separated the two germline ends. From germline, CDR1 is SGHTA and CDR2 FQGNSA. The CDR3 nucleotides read TGTGCCAGCAGCTACCGACAGAACACTGAAGCTTTCTTT. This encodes CASSYRQNTEAFF. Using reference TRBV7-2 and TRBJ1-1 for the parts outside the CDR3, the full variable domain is GAGVSQSPSNKVTEKGKDVELRCDPISGHTALYWYRQSLGQGLEFLIYFQGNSAPDKSGLPSDRFSAERTGGSVSTLTIQRTQQEDSAVYLCASSYRQNTEAFFGQGTRLTVV.

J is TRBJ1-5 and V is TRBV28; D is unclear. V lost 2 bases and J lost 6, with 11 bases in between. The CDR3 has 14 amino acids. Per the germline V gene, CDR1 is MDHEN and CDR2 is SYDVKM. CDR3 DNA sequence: TGTGCCAGCAGTTTAAATCAGCCGGGTCAGCCCCAGCATTTT. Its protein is CASSLNQPGQPQHF.